This T cell receptor (beta chain) was captured in a study of regulatory T cells in long-lasting Graves disease. Time point described: newly diagnosed GD, antithyroid drugs for less than 3 months. Making the TCR library involved RNA that had been extracted from PBMCs. Trimming cost V 4 bases and J 0 bases; bases outside gene matches: 9. This CDR3 comprises 16 residues. CDR1 is MNHEY, CDR2 SMNVEV, per germline (reference sequence). This clonotype was recorded only once. Possible read error: a much larger clone is one base away. Arm-PCR with iRepertoire HTBI primers amplified the CDR3 regions for these TCR beta libraries. From the multiplex PCR reads, TCRdb called clonotypes with MiXCR, one entry per CDR3 protein. The table has 350,000 to 500,000 distinct CDR3 sequences, roughly 15% seen once; the top ten hold roughly a sixth. The same data also went into a second study, on T cells in Graves' hyperthyroidism and ophthalmopathy. In that study: A lack of ophthalmopathy progression within 18 months defined stable Graves' hyperthyroidism. Using 13 V-J features, a model discriminated ophthalmopathy from stable hyperthyroidism.

The receptor's source is a woman between 45 and 65 years old with Graves disease. The chain recombines TRBV27 with TRBJ2-7; 7 nucleotides agree with TRBD1. This sample comprised peripheral blood mononuclear cells (PBMCs), obtained at new diagnosis, from a patient treated with antithyroid drugs. The CDR3 DNA follows: TGTGCCAGCAGTTCCGCGACAGGGCCTACCTCCTACGAGCAGTACTTC. It encodes CASSSATGPTSYEQYF.